The rows below give T cell receptor beta chains drawn from one sample of a study of T cell repertoires and Cas9 in healthy adults. Some clones are missing from TCRdb's copy, which holds only in-frame ones; the method was immunoSEQ multiplex PCR. The table shows 20,000 to 25,000 clones, with over 85% occurring only once. Specimen: CD4+ effector T cells (CD127+, CD25-, CD137-, CD154-) from PBMCs; culture status not recorded. These receptors all come from a human donor in good health. CDR3s leave out the opening cysteine and the closing phenylalanine or tryptophan.

V gene	J gene	CDR3 protein
TRBV7-3	TRBJ2-7	ASHSRRYEQY
TRBV5-4	TRBJ2-7	ASSLNSNTYEQY
TRBV6-5	TRBJ1-2	ASSYAGSGYGYT
TRBV7-9	TRBJ2-1	ASSRRYSTGFTYNEQF
TRBV19	TRBJ2-3	ASSRNSGDRTDTQY
TRBV5-1	TRBJ1-6	ASSFGGQGMSPLH
TRBV28	TRBJ2-4	ASSLYRADKNIQY
TRBV6-1	TRBJ1-5	ASSESGAGQPQH
TRBV15	TRBJ2-1	ATSRGTSGGYNEQF
TRBV30	TRBJ2-7	AWSATYEQY
TRBV20-1	TRBJ2-5	SALGPSQY
TRBV10-3	TRBJ1-2	AISEPDRVSTGYGYT
TRBV11-2	TRBJ2-2	ASSRRLAGFTNTGELF
TRBV6-6	TRBJ1-1	ASIIGTTGGNTEAF
TRBV4-1	TRBJ1-4	ASSQRGGKLF
TRBV6-5	.	ASSFDLTGLSYEQY
TRBV7-9	TRBJ1-1	AIRTDEAF
TRBV2	TRBJ2-2	ASRILSGELF
TRBV5-5	TRBJ1-2	ASSLITENYGYT
TRBV7-3	TRBJ2-3	ASSPSAGALSDTQY
TRBV6-1	TRBJ2-3	ASALPDTQY
TRBV25-1	TRBJ1-6	ASSEPGTGPNSPLH
TRBV11-3	TRBJ2-2	ASSLAGGDTGELF
TRBV6-6	TRBJ1-1	ASSYSVGQGGTEAF
TRBV6-5	TRBJ2-7	ASSANRVSYEQY
TRBV29-1	TRBJ1-2	SVEGRARYT
TRBV30	TRBJ2-7	AWSVGGGPY
TRBV5-1	TRBJ2-2	ASSSTVPLTGELF
TRBV6-4	TRBJ2-4	ASSEEDPSEEY
TRBV25-1	TRBJ2-5	ASSGAGYVTQY
TRBV19	TRBJ1-6	ASSSRGWGQRLNTLH
TRBV10-2	TRBJ2-1	ASSESRGSSYNEQF
TRBV5-1	TRBJ1-4	ASSLELQGGNEKLF
TRBV5-4	TRBJ1-2	ASSSRDFYGYT
TRBV6-5	TRBJ2-1	ASSYSGLKSSNEQF
TRBV19	TRBJ1-6	ASSIGESSYNSPLH
TRBV23-1	TRBJ1-5	ASAPGHLRKQPQH
TRBV7-2	TRBJ1-1	ASSKRGRGTEAF
TRBV5-1	TRBJ1-6	ASTSREGGNSPLH
TRBV28	TRBJ2-1	ASSISGTSGYNEQF